The rows below give T cell receptor beta chains drawn from one sample of a study of neurological immune-mediated disorders. TCRdb re-called the 5' RACE reads through MiXCR, storing one row per CDR3 protein. In the table there are roughly 60,000 distinct CDR3 sequences, over 10% of which are singletons. The sequencing input was PBMCs. These receptors were obtained from a man aged 60 to 69 in good health. Both conserved end residues are part of each CDR3. A D gene is named only where the DNA matches it firmly. Clone size is stated in some rows and not others, as once, few, many or a class when expanded.

CDR3aa | CDR3nt | d_gene | j_gene | v_gene | abundance
CASSLANPFSYNTLLHF | TGTGCCAGCAGCTTAGCGAACCCGTTCTCCTATAATACACTCCTCCACTTT | NA | TRBJ1-6 | TRBV7-9 | NA
CASSPAVPSEKLFF | TGTGCCAGCAGCCCGGCCGTCCCAAGTGAAAAACTGTTTTTT | NA | TRBJ1-4 | TRBV3-1 | many
CASWTGTEAFF | TGTGCCAGCTGGACGGGGACTGAAGCTTTCTTT | NA | TRBJ1-1 | TRBV7-9 | many
CASSYQQGQQFF | TGTGCCAGCAGTTACCAACAGGGTCAGCAGTTCTTC | NA | TRBJ2-1 | TRBV6-2/TRBV6-3 | many
CASSESREVRYTF | TGTGCCAGCAGTGAGAGCAGGGAGGTACGCTACACCTTC | NA | TRBJ1-2 | TRBV2 | few
CSARESLAGETQYF | TGCAGTGCTAGAGAGTCACTAGCTGGTGAGACCCAGTACTTC | NA | TRBJ2-5 | TRBV20-1 | many
CASSLGGQGSSPLHF | TGTGCCAGCAGCTTAGGAGGACAGGGGAGTTCACCCCTCCACTTT | TRBD1 | TRBJ1-6 | TRBV7-8 | medium-sized
CATRDGRRLAKNIQYF | TGTGCCACCAGGGACGGACGAAGATTAGCCAAAAACATTCAGTACTTC | NA | TRBJ2-4 | TRBV12-1 | NA
CASSPEGTRANQPQHF | TGTGCCAGCAGCCCAGAGGGGACACGCGCCAATCAGCCCCAGCATTTT | NA | TRBJ1-5 | TRBV7-2 | many
CASRKTSGGPKYMQNF | TGTGCCAGCAGGAAGACTAGCGGGGGGCCCAAGTACATGCAGAACTTC | TRBD2 | TRBJ2-4 | TRBV28 | NA
CASSQSGPGKTQYF | TGTGCCAGCAGCCAGAGCGGACCCGGAAAGACCCAGTACTTC | NA | TRBJ2-5 | TRBV4-2 | NA
CAIRGDRGSANTEAFF | TGTGCCATCAGAGGGGACAGGGGTTCTGCGAACACTGAAGCTTTCTTT | TRBD1 | TRBJ1-1 | TRBV10-3 | many
CASLLAAGGPNTQYF | TGTGCCAGCCTCTTAGCTGCGGGGGGGCCGAACACGCAGTATTTT | TRBD2 | TRBJ2-3 | TRBV7-2 | many
CASSYRPGANVLTF | TGTGCCAGCAGTTACAGGCCTGGGGCCAACGTCCTGACTTTC | NA | TRBJ2-6 | TRBV2 | many
CASSMDSFIGTEAFF | TGTGCCAGCAGCATGGACAGTTTCATAGGCACTGAAGCTTTCTTT | NA | TRBJ1-1 | TRBV5-5 | many
CSAREGNRGSGTGELFF | TGCAGTGCTAGAGAAGGAAACAGGGGTAGCGGCACCGGGGAGCTGTTTTTT | NA | TRBJ2-2 | TRBV20-1 | NA
CASSSPKGGDTDTQYF | TGTGCCAGCAGCTCCCCTAAGGGGGGTGACACAGATACGCAGTATTTT | NA | TRBJ2-3 | TRBV7-8 | many
CASSLTWAGGAYEQYF | TGTGCCAGCAGCTTAACCTGGGCAGGGGGTGCTTACGAGCAGTACTTC | TRBD1 | TRBJ2-7 | TRBV5-6 | many
CASSLIIPETLTDTQYF | TGTGCCAGCAGTTTAATCATACCCGAAACCCTCACAGATACGCAGTATTTT | NA | TRBJ2-3 | TRBV27 | many
CSATTGEELGEQYF | TGCAGTGCAACCACAGGGGAGGAGTTGGGCGAGCAGTACTTC | NA | TRBJ2-7 | TRBV20-1 | few
CASSLQTRGGTEAFF | TGTGCCAGCAGCTTACAGACCAGGGGAGGCACTGAAGCTTTCTTT | NA | TRBJ1-1 | TRBV7-9 | many
CASSPPFGGRNEQFF | TGTGCCAGCAGCCCCCCCTTCGGGGGACGGAATGAGCAGTTCTTC | NA | TRBJ2-1 | TRBV7-2 | many
CASSLNGGAGGDTQYF | TGTGCCAGCAGCTTAAACGGGGGGGCCGGCGGAGATACGCAGTATTTT | TRBD2 | TRBJ2-3 | TRBV13 | many
CASSPSSYNEQFF | TGTGCCAGCAGCCCGAGCTCCTACAATGAGCAGTTCTTC | NA | TRBJ2-1 | TRBV7-7 | many
CASSQVSASLNTEAFF | TGCGCCAGCAGCCAAGTGAGTGCCAGCCTCAACACTGAAGCTTTCTTT | NA | TRBJ1-1 | TRBV4-3 | many
CSAGGNYGYTF | TGCAGTGCAGGAGGGAACTATGGCTACACCTTC | NA | TRBJ1-2 | TRBV20-1 | many
CASSQGWNTGELFF | TGCGCCAGCAGCCAAGGGTGGAACACCGGGGAGCTGTTTTTT | NA | TRBJ2-2 | TRBV4-3 | NA
CASSPGGQRYNQPQHF | TGCGCCAGCAGCCCAGGGGGACAGCGATACAATCAGCCCCAGCATTTT | TRBD1 | TRBJ1-5 | TRBV5-1 | many
CSVPPGGGYGYTF | TGCAGTGTCCCTCCGGGGGGCGGCTATGGCTACACCTTC | NA | TRBJ1-2 | TRBV20-1 | many
CASSLLAVYGTEAFF | TGTGCCAGCAGCTTACTGGCGGTCTATGGCACTGAAGCTTTCTTT | NA | TRBJ1-1 | TRBV7-2 | many
CASSRTGSLGEQYF | TGTGCCAGCAGTAGGACAGGGTCGCTAGGCGAGCAGTACTTC | TRBD1 | TRBJ2-7 | TRBV6-6 | many
CASSWTGDTGELFF | TGTGCCAGCAGCTGGACAGGAGACACCGGGGAGCTGTTTTTT | TRBD1 | TRBJ2-2 | TRBV5-5 | many